The 14 T cell receptor beta chains below come from one sample, sequenced in a study of blood T cell repertoires in COVID-19. Only in-frame clones appear in the TCRdb table, and some are missing; sequencing was by immunoSEQ multiplex PCR. The sample carries 250,000 to 350,000 clones, approximately 90% recorded once. The sequenced material came from peripheral blood. The source is a woman aged 45-60 years with COVID-19, enrolled during active disease.

The gene calls are TRBV9 and TRBJ2-5; possible D gene TRBD2, 5 bases. The V gene's germline CDR1 is SGDLS and CDR2 YYNGEE. The CDR3 length is 14 residues. Trimming shortened V by 3 bases and J by 4 bases, and 13 bases separated the two germline ends. The CDR3 DNA reads TGTGCCAGCAGCGCTCTGAGCGGAGGAGAGACCCAGTACTTC. Its translation is CASSALSGGETQYF.

The rearrangement uses TRBV5-4 and TRBJ2-6; a weak D match, TRBD2 (5 bases). V dropped 0 bases and J dropped 0 bases, with 13 bases sitting between them. From germline, CDR1 is SGHNT and CDR2 YYREEE (reference sequence). This CDR3 has 18 amino acids. Here the CDR3 DNA reads TGTGCCAGCAGCTTGGAGGTAGTACGGGACTCTGGGGCCAACGTCCTGACTTTC. This encodes CASSLEVVRDSGANVLTF.

V usage is TRBV19 and J usage is TRBJ1-3; tentative D call: TRBD1 (5 bases). CDR3 length: 15 residues. The germline V gene has CDR1 LNHDA and CDR2 SQIVND (reference sequence). V gave up 5 bases and J gave up 0 bases, with 11 bases separating them. DNA of the CDR3: TGTGCCAGTAGTTTCGGGGGGATCTCTGGAAACACCATATATTTT. Its translation is CASSFGGISGNTIYF.

The rearrangement joins TRBV6-5 to TRBJ2-1, with 13 bases identical to TRBD2. Germline CDR1 and CDR2: MNHEY and SVGAGI. The CDR3 is 15 residues long. Trimming removed 7 bases from V and 6 bases from J; junction bases left unmatched: 6. The CDR3 sequence: CASITTSGRVNEQFF. The CDR3, as DNA: TGTGCCAGCATCACCACTAGCGGGAGGGTCAATGAGCAGTTCTTC.

This chain connects TRBV19 to TRBJ1-5; D is possibly TRBD1 (5 bases). V was clipped by 2 bases and J by 5 bases, with 13 bases between them. The CDR3 covers 15 residues. The V gene's germline CDR1 is LNHDA and CDR2 SQIVND (reference sequence). CDR3 DNA: TGTGCCAGTAGTATACGGCAGGGTGGCCATCAGCCCCAGCATTTT. It codes for CASSIRQGGHQPQHF.

The rearrangement uses TRBV29-1 and TRBJ2-1, with 8 bases lining up with TRBD2. V lost 7 bases to trimming and J lost 0 bases; unmatched junction nucleotides: 17. The germline V gene encodes CDR1 SQVTM and CDR2 ANQGSEA. The CDR3 runs 18 residues. The CDR3 sequence is CSANGGLAGLFSYNEQFF. The CDR3 DNA sequence: TGCAGCGCTAATGGGGGCCTAGCGGGTCTGTTCTCCTACAATGAGCAGTTCTTC.

The chain links TRBV7-2 to TRBJ2-1; TRBD2 aligns across 9 bases. Losses at the gene ends were 3 bases for V and 3 bases for J; bases not matched to a gene: 3. The CDR3 contains 15 residues. Germline CDR1 is SGHTA and CDR2 is FQGNSA. The CDR3 sequence is CASSFVAGDYNEQFF. CDR3 DNA: TGTGCCAGCAGCTTCGTAGCGGGAGACTACAATGAGCAGTTCTTC.

The rearrangement links TRBV5-5 to TRBJ2-1; D is possibly TRBD2 (6 bases). The V end was cut by 4 bases, the J end by 1 base, with 12 bases between. Germline CDR1 reads SGHKS; CDR2 reads YYEKEE (reference sequence). The CDR3 contains 15 residues. The CDR3 is CASSPRLGSYNEQFF. CDR3 sequence (DNA): TGTGCCAGCAGCCCACGACTAGGATCCTACAATGAGCAGTTCTTC.

The rearrangement links TRBV6-5 to TRBJ1-1, with 8 bases identical to TRBD1. Germline CDR1 MNHEY, CDR2 SVGAGI. The CDR3 spans 16 residues. Trimming removed 0 bases from V and 0 bases from J; junction bases left unmatched: 3. In DNA form, the CDR3 reads TGTGCCAGCAGTTACTCGACAGGGGCCATGAACACTGAAGCTTTCTTT. Protein: CASSYSTGAMNTEAFF.

The CDR3 coding sequence is TGTGCCAGCAGCTTGGAGGCTAGCTTGGGGAATGAGCAGTTCTTC. Residues: CASSLEASLGNEQFF. The chain recombines TRBV5-4 with TRBJ2-1; possible D gene TRBD2, 5 bases. This CDR3 comprises 15 residues. Germline values: CDR1 SGHNT, CDR2 YYREEE (reference sequence). Trimming left V 0 bases short and J 7 bases short, with 14 bases between. Full variable domain (remainder filled in from reference TRBV5-4 and TRBJ2-1): ETGVTQSPTHLIKTRGQQVTLRCSSQSGHNTVSWYQQALGQGPQFIFQYYREEENGRGNFPPRFSGLQFPNYSSELNVNALELDDSALYLCASSLEASLGNEQFFGPGTRLTVL.

The chain couples TRBV6-5 to TRBJ1-5; a possible D gene is TRBD1 (5 bases). V was cut by 6 bases and J by 6 bases, with 12 bases left in between. Germline V gives CDR1 MNHEY, CDR2 SVGAGI. This CDR3 spans 13 amino acids. For the CDR3, the DNA is TGTGCCAGCAGGGGCAGGGAAGCTCAGCCCCAGCATTTT. Translation gives CASRGREAQPQHF.

The V gene is TRBV18, the J gene TRBJ1-2; possibly TRBD1 for D (5 bases). The CDR3 has 16 amino acids. Trimming shortened V by 3 bases and J by 1 base, and 15 bases separated the two germline ends. Germline V lookup: CDR1 KGHSH, CDR2 LQKENI. The CDR3 loop is CASSPIDSTLNYGYTF. The CDR3, as DNA: TGTGCCAGCTCACCCATAGACAGTACCCTTAACTATGGCTACACCTTC.

The CDR3 reads CASSQDLQFHGYTF. The CDR3 bases are TGTGCCAGCAGCCAAGATCTTCAGTTTCATGGCTACACCTTC. This chain uses TRBV4-2 with TRBJ1-2; D is undetermined. V was shortened by 0 bases and J by 6 bases, with 11 bases between the two germline ends. The CDR3 totals 14 residues. Per the germline V gene, CDR1 is LGHNA and CDR2 is YNFKEQ.

The genes are TRBV30 and TRBJ2-1, with D tentatively TRBD2 (5 bases). Germline V gene sequence: CDR1 GTSNPN, CDR2 SVGIG (reference sequence). V shed 5 bases and J shed 4 bases, with 9 bases lying between them. The CDR3 contains 12 residues. The DNA for the CDR3 is TGTGCCTGGGGCAGGAGGTACAATGAGCAGTTCTTC. Encoded protein: CAWGRRYNEQFF. The whole variable domain, remainder taken from reference TRBV30 and TRBJ2-1, is SQTIHQWPATLVQPVGSPLSLECTVEGTSNPNLYWYRQAAGRGLQLLFYSVGIGQISSEVPQNLSASRPQDRQFILSSKKLLLSDSGFYLCAWGRRYNEQFFGPGTRLTVL.